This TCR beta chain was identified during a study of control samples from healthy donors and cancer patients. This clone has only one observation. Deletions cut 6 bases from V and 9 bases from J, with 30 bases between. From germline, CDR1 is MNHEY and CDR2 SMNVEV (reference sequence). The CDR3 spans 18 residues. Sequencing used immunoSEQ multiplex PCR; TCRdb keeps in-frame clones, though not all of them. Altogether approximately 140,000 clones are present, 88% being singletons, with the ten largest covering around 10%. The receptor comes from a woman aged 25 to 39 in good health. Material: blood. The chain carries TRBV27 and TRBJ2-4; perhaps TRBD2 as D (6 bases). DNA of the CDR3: TGTGCCAGCAGCCCGAAGTTCCTAGGGGCGGGGATTCGGAGCATTCAGTACTTC. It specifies CASSPKFLGAGIRSIQYF.